This T cell receptor (beta chain) was sequenced during a study of blood T cell repertoires in COVID-19. V lost 2 bases and J 4 bases, leaving 12 bases between the germline ends. This CDR3 is built from 15 residues. CDR1 is SGHRS, CDR2 YFSETQ, per germline. Libraries were prepared by immunoSEQ multiplex PCR; TCRdb keeps only in-frame clonotypes and omits some of them. The sample shows fewer than 150,000 clones, around nine tenths of them seen only once. Material for sequencing was peripheral blood. The V gene is TRBV5-1, the J gene TRBJ2-2; a possible D gene is TRBD1 (6 bases). This receptor was taken from a woman in her sixties or seventies who had recovered from COVID-19. CDR3 in amino acids: CASSLQGAGTGELFF. CDR3 in DNA: TGCGCCAGCAGCTTACAGGGCGCGGGCACCGGGGAGCTGTTTTTT. Together with reference TRBV5-1 and TRBJ2-2, the CDR3 gives the full variable domain: KAGVTQTPRYLIKTRGQQVTLSCSPISGHRSVSWYQQTPGQGLQFLFEYFSETQRNKGNFPGRFSGRQFSNSRSEMNVSTLELGDSALYLCASSLQGAGTGELFFGEGSRLTVL.